The T cell receptor (beta chain) described here comes from a study of blood T cell repertoires in COVID-19. Background on the study: Spain, Italy and the United States supplied samples that represented acute and convalescent COVID-19. Nucleic acid was either cDNA or gDNA, and it came from T cells, B-cell-depleted T cells, or PBMCs.

Those enrolled in Seattle joined during active infection and were followed longitudinally afterward. Germline loops: CDR1 SGHTA, CDR2 FQGTGA. CDR3 length: 11 residues. Deletions cut 4 bases from V and 8 bases from J, with 8 bases between. Per the original data handling: Using reference gene primer amplification, nucleated cell counts were estimated. Libraries were prepared by immunoSEQ multiplex PCR; TCRdb keeps only in-frame clonotypes and omits some of them. V and J calls and clone size follow that table, whereas D and trimming were derived from the DNA. In the table there are more than 80,000 clones, around 90% of which are singletons.

V usage is TRBV7-3 and J usage is TRBJ1-1; D unclear. The sample taken for sequencing was peripheral blood. The origin of this receptor is a woman aged 60-70 years with COVID-19, enrolled during active disease. CDR3 sequence reads: CASSSAGEAFF. The CDR3 region has the DNA TGTGCCAGCAGCTCGGCGGGGGAAGCTTTCTTT.